Below are 5 T cell receptor beta chains sequenced from a single sample in a study of blood T cell repertoires in COVID-19. Assay: immunoSEQ multiplex PCR; the TCRdb copy retains only in-frame clones and omits some. The sample yields some 200,000 clones, about 86% seen once. Sequencing used peripheral blood. These receptors were collected from a woman in her sixties with acute or convalescent COVID-19.

In this sample, this clone turned up once. This chain uses TRBV12-3 or TRBV12-4 with TRBJ1-1; D gene ambiguous. The V end lost 6 bases, the J end lost 6 bases, and 8 bases lay between the germline ends. The CDR3 runs to 11 residues. CDR3 sequence reads: CASSGRAEAFF. CDR3 DNA: TGTGCCAGCAGCGGCCGGGCTGAAGCTTTCTTT.

The rearrangement links TRBV5-6 to TRBJ1-2; D may be TRBD1 (5 bases). The CDR3 is made up of 15 amino acids. V lost 2 bases, J lost 7 bases, and 18 bases lay in between. Germline V lookup: CDR1 SGHDT, CDR2 YYEEEE. CDR3 amino acids: CASSFDRSRRGGYTF. The CDR3 nucleotides are TGTGCCAGCAGCTTCGATCGCTCCAGAAGGGGTGGCTACACCTTC.

This clone appeared a few times. Other DNA sequences in the sample encode the same CDR3. The CDR3 protein is CASSLGQGVYEQYF. The CDR3 region has the DNA TGTGCCAGCAGCTTAGGTCAGGGTGTCTACGAGCAGTACTTC. This chain uses TRBV7-2 with TRBJ2-7, with TRBD1 as a possible D gene (5 bases). CDR3 size: 14 residues. Germline V lookup: CDR1 SGHTA, CDR2 FQGNSA. Trimming left V 1 base short and J 3 bases short, with 10 bases between.

This chain links TRBV6-1 with TRBJ1-2, with D uncertain. V dropped 2 bases and J dropped 8 bases, with 9 bases sitting between them. Germline lookup yields CDR1 MNHNS and CDR2 SASEGT. The CDR3 contains 12 residues. The CDR3 DNA reads as TGTGCCAGCAGTGAAAACAGAGTCGGCTACACCTTC. Amino acids: CASSENRVGYTF.

J is TRBJ2-7 and V is TRBV3-1 (or the pseudogene TRBV3-2); D ambiguous. The CDR3 length is 11 residues. The germline V and J ends were trimmed by 6 bases and 4 bases, with 7 bases remaining between them. Germline V gives CDR1 LGHDT, CDR2 YNNKEL (reference sequence). The CDR3 here is CASSQSYEQYF. The CDR3, as DNA: TGTGCCAGCAGTCAATCATACGAGCAGTACTTC.